A single TCR beta chain is shown here with its context. What it recognizes is unknown. This record belongs to a study of T cells in Graves' hyperthyroidism and ophthalmopathy. Points from the study as a whole: Blood also carried most thyroid clonotypes expanded above 0.001. Through a model of 13 V-J features, ophthalmopathy was separated from stable hyperthyroidism.

Amplification targeted TCR beta CDR3 regions from RNA transcripts. TCR CDR3 regions were first amplified by RT-PCR with HTBI primers. MiXCR, applied by TCRdb to the multiplex PCR reads, yields one record per CDR3 protein. Here the sample spans 540,000 or so distinct CDR3 sequences, 15% to 19% being singletons. The CDR3 loop spans 15 amino acids. Germline V gives CDR1 GTSNPN, CDR2 SVGIG (reference sequence). V lost 4 bases and J lost 3; bases outside the gene matches: 9. The patients, who ranged from 18 to 65 in age, presented with newly diagnosed hyperthyroidism lasting under 2 months. Each diagnosis drew on symptoms, thyroxine, TRAb, thyroid ultrasound and orbital computed tomography findings.

The rearrangement joins TRBV30 to TRBJ2-7; 10 positions agree with TRBD2. The sequence was collected from a woman aged 25 to 39 with Graves' hyperthyroidism. Sequenced sample: blood. CDR3 sequence: CAWTHGLADYYEQYF. In DNA form, the CDR3 reads TGTGCCTGGACCCATGGACTAGCGGATTACTACGAGCAGTACTTC.